The clone carrying this T cell receptor (beta chain) has ten or more counts. Its antigen is not known. The sample originates from a study of neurological immune-mediated disorders. Study-wide results and limits: HTLV-1-associated myelopathy led in TCR clonal expansion, while multiple sclerosis ranked lowest, below healthy controls.

Synthesis of cDNA used 5'RACE (with 10-nucleotide random UMIs). Via MiXCR, TCRdb re-called the 5' RACE reads, giving one row per CDR3 protein. The sample holds tens of thousands of distinct CDR3 sequences; 3.5% to 4.5% are singletons and the top ten take approximately 5.7%. Germline-derived CDR1 and CDR2 are SGHRS and YFSETQ. CDR3 size: 15 residues. Trimming removed 0 bases at V and 2 bases at J, with 10 bases between. Specified time point: longitudinal time-point 3. Source material: PBMCs. The chain couples TRBV5-1 to TRBJ2-3, with D uncertain. The clonotype originates from a woman aged 55-69 years with multiple sclerosis. CDR3: CASSLEDQHTDTQYF. The CDR3 DNA reads TGCGCCAGCAGCTTGGAGGACCAACACACAGATACGCAGTATTTT.